This TCR beta chain emerged from a study of CD8+ T cells in alopecia areata. Background on the study: It was oral tofacitinib, at 5 to 10 mg twice daily, that treated patients received. Treatment with tofacitinib (6 to 18 months) was followed by 6 months off drug. Overall study findings and caveats: Scalp samples also yield sequences from resident alphabeta T cells of normal skin.

Punch biopsies of lesional scalp, plus peripheral blood, were taken from alopecia areata patients. Of note for this clone: Antigen specificity is unknown.

J gave up 7 bases and V 3 bases, and 3 bases lay outside the gene matches. Germline CDR1 and CDR2: SGHTA and FQGNSA. The length of the CDR3 is 13 residues. As the sequencing template, cDNA was produced by extracting RNA and reverse transcribing it. Generated by immunoSEQ multiplex PCR, the TCRdb table keeps only in-frame clones and is missing some. This sample has more than 90,000 clones, with roughly two fifths found just once. The sequencing sample was made of CD4+ T cells sorted from blood. The V gene is TRBV7-2, the J gene TRBJ2-7; TRBD2 agrees at 10 bases. The origin of this receptor is a human donor with alopecia areata. The DNA for the CDR3 is TGTGCCAGCAGCTTCCAACTAGCGGGGGAGCAGTACTTC. This encodes CASSFQLAGEQYF.